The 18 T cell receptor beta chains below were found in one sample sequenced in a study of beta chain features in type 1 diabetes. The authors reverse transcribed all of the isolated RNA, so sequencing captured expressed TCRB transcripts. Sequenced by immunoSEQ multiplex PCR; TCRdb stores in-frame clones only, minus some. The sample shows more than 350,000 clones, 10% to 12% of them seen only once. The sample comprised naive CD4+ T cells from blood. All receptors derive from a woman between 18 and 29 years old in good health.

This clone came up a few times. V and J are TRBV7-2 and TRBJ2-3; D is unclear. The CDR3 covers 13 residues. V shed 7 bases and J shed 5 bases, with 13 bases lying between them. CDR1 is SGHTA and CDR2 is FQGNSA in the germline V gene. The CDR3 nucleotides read TGTGCCAGCACCTTTCGACGGATAGATACGCAGTATTTT. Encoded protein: CASTFRRIDTQYF.

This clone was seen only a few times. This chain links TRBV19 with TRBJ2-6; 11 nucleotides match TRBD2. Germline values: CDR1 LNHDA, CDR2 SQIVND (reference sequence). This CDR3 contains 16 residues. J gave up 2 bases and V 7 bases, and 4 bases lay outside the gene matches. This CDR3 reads CASKKTSGTGANVLTF. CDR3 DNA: TGTGCCAGTAAAAAGACTAGCGGGACTGGGGCCAACGTCCTGACTTTC.

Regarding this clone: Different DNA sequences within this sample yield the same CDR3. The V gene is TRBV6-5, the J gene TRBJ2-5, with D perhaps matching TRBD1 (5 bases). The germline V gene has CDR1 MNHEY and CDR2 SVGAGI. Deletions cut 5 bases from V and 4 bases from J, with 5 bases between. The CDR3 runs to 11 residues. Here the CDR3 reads CASSQGETQYF. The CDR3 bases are TGTGCCAGCAGTCAGGGAGAGACCCAGTACTTC.

Here the CDR3 DNA reads TGTGCCAGCAGCCTTATGGGATGGAAAGGGGAGCAGTACGTC. Protein sequence: CASSLMGWKGEQYV. The chain uses TRBV5-6 and TRBJ2-7; no firm D call. Germline CDR1 SGHDT, CDR2 YYEEEE. V shed 4 bases and J shed 7 bases, with 18 bases lying between them. The CDR3 sequence is 14 residues long.

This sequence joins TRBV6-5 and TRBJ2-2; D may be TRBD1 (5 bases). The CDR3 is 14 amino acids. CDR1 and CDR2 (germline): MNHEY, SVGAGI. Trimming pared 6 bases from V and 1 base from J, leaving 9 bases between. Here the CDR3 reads CASSQGMNTGELFF. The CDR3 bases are TGTGCCAGCAGCCAGGGAATGAACACCGGGGAGCTGTTTTTT.

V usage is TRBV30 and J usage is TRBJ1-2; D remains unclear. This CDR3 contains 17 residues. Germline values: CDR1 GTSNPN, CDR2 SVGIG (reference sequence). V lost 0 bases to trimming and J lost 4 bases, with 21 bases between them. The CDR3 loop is CAWSVLAGMGNGYGYTF. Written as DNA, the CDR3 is TGTGCCTGGAGTGTATTGGCAGGAATGGGCAATGGCTATGGCTACACCTTC.

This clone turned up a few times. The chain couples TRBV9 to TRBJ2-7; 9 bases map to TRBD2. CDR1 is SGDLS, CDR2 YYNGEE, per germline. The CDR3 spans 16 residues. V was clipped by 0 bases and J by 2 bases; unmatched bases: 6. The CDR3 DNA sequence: TGTGCCAGCAGCGTAGCAGCGGGAGGTTTGCCCTACGAGCAGTACTTC. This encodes CASSVAAGGLPYEQYF.

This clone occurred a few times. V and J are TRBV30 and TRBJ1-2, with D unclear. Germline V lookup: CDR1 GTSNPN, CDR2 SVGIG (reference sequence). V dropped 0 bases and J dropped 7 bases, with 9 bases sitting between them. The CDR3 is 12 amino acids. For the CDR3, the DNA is TGTGCCTGGAGTGTCGGAGTGCCTGGCTACACCTTC. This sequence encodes CAWSVGVPGYTF.

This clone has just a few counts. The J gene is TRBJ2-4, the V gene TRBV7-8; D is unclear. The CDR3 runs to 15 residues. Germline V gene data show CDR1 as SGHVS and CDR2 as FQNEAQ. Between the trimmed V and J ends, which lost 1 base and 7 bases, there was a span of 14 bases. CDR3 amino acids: CASSLERIGRNIQYF. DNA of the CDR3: TGTGCCAGCAGCTTAGAGCGCATAGGGCGGAACATTCAGTACTTC.

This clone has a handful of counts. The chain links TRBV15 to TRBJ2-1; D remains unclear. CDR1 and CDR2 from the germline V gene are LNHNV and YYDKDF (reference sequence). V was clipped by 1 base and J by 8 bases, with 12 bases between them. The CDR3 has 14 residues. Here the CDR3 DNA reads TGTGCCACCAGCAGAGGAGTTCTTCGGGATGAGCAGTTCTTC. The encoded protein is CATSRGVLRDEQFF.

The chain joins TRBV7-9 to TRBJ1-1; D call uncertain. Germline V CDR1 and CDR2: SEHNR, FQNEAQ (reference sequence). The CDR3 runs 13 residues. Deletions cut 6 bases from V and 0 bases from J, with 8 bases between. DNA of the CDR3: TGTGCCAGCAGGACTATCATGAACACTGAAGCTTTCTTT. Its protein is CASRTIMNTEAFF.

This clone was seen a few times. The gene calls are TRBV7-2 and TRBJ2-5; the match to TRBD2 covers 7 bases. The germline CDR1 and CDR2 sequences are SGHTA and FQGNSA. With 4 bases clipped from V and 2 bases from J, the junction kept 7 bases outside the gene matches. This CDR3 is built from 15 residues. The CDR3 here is CASSSRGGPQETQYF. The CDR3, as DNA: TGTGCCAGCAGCTCGCGCGGGGGACCGCAAGAGACCCAGTACTTC. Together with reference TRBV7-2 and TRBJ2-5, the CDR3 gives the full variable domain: GAGVSQSPSNKVTEKGKDVELRCDPISGHTALYWYRQSLGQGLEFLIYFQGNSAPDKSGLPSDRFSAERTGGSVSTLTIQRTQQEDSAVYLCASSSRGGPQETQYFGPGTRLLVL.

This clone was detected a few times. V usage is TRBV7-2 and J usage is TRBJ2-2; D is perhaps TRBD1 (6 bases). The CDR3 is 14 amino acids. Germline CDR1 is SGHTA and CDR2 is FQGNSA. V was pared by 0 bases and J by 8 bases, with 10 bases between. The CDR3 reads CASSLAPGAGELFF. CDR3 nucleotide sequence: TGTGCCAGCAGCTTAGCGCCAGGGGCTGGGGAGCTGTTTTTT.

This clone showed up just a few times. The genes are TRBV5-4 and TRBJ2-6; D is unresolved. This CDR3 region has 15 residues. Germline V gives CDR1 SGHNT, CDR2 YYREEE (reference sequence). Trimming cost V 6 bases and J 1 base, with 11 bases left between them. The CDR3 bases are TGTGCCAGCACCAATGCGAGGTCTGGGGCCAACGTCCTGACTTTC. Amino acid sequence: CASTNARSGANVLTF.

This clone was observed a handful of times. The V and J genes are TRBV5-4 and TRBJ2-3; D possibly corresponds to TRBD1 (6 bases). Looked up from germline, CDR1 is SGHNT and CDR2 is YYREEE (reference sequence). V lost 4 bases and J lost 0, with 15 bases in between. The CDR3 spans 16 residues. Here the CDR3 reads CASSPGTRTSTDTQYF. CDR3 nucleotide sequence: TGTGCCAGCAGCCCTGGGACAAGAACTAGCACAGATACGCAGTATTTT.

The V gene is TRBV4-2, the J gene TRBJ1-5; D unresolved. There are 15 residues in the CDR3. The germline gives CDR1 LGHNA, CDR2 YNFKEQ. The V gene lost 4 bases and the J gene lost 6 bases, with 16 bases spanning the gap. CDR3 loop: CASSPTRLEGQPQHF. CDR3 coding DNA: TGTGCCAGCAGCCCTACAAGGTTGGAGGGTCAGCCCCAGCATTTT.

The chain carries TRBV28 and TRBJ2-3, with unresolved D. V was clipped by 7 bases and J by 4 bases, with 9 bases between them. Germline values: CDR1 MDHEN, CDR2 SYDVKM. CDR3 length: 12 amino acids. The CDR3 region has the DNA TGTGCCAGCATCAATCGGGCAGATACGCAGTATTTT. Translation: CASINRADTQYF. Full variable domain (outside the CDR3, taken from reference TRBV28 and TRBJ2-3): DVKVTQSSRYLVKRTGEKVFLECVQDMDHENMFWYRQDPGLGLRLIYFSYDVKMKEKGDIPEGYSVSREKKERFSLILESASTNQTSMYLCASINRADTQYFGPGTRLTVL.

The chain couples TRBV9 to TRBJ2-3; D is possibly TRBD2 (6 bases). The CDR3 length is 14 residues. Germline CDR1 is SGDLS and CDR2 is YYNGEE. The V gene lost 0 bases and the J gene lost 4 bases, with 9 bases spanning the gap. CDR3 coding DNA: TGTGCCAGCAGCGTAGCGGGAGTGTCAGATACGCAGTATTTT. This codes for CASSVAGVSDTQYF.